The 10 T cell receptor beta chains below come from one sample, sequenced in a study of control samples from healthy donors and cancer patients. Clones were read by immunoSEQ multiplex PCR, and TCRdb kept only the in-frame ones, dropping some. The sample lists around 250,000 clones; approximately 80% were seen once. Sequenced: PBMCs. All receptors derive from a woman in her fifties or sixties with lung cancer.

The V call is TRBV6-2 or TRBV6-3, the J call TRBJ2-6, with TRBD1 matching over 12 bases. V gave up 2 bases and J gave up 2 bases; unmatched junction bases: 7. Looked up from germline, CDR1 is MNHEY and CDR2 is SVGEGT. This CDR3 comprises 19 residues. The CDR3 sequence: CASSYNAGTGGTGANVLTF. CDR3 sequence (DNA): TGTGCCAGCAGTTACAACGCCGGGACAGGGGGCACTGGGGCCAACGTCCTGACTTTC.

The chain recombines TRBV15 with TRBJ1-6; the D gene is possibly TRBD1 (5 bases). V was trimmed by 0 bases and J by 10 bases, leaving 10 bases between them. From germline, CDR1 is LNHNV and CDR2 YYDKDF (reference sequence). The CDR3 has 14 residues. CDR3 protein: CATSRDRDGSPLHF. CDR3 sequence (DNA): TGTGCCACCAGCAGAGACAGGGACGGGTCACCCCTCCACTTT.

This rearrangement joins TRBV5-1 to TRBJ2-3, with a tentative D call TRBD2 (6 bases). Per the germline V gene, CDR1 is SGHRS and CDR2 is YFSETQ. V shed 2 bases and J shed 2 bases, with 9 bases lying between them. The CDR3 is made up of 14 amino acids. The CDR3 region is CASSLAGPTDTQYF. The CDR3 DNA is TGCGCCAGCAGCTTAGCGGGCCCCACAGATACGCAGTATTTT.

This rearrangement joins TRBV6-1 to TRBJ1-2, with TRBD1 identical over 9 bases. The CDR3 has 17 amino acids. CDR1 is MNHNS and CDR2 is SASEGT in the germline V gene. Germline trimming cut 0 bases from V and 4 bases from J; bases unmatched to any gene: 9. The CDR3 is CASSEATGDRAFYGYTF. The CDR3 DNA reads TGTGCCAGCAGTGAAGCCACCGGGGACAGGGCCTTCTATGGCTACACCTTC.

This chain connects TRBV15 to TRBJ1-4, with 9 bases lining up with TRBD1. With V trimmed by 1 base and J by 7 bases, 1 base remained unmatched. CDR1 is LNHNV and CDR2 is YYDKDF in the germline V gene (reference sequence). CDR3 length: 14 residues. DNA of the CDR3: TGTGCCACCAGCAGAGGGACAGGGGTTGAAAAACTGTTTTTT. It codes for CATSRGTGVEKLFF.

This chain's CDR3 is CASSTGHLNQPQHF. CDR3 nucleotide sequence: TGTGCCAGCAGCACAGGACATCTGAATCAGCCCCAGCATTTT. The chain has TRBV13 and TRBJ1-5; possible D gene TRBD1, 5 bases. From germline, CDR1 is PRHDT and CDR2 FYEKMQ (reference sequence). This CDR3 has 14 amino acids. Trimming shortened V by 5 bases and J by 4 bases, and 12 bases separated the two germline ends.

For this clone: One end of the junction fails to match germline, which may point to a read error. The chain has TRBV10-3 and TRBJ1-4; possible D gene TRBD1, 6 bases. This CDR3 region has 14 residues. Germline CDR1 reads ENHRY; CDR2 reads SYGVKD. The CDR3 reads CATSLGGHNEKLFF. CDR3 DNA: TGTGCCACCAGTCTTGGGGGCCATAATGAAAAACTGTTTTTT.

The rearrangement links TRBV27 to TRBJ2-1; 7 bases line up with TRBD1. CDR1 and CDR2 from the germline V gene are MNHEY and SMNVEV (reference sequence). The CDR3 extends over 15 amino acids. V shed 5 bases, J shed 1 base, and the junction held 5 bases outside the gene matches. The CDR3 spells CASSTRDSSYNEQFF. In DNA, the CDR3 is TGTGCCAGCAGTACCCGGGACAGTTCCTACAATGAGCAGTTCTTC.

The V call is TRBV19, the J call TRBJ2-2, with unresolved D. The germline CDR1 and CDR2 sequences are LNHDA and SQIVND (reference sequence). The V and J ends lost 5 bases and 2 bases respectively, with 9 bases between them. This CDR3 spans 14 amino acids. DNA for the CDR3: TGTGCCAGTAGTTCGGCCCCTAACACCGGGGAGCTGTTTTTT. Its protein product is CASSSAPNTGELFF.

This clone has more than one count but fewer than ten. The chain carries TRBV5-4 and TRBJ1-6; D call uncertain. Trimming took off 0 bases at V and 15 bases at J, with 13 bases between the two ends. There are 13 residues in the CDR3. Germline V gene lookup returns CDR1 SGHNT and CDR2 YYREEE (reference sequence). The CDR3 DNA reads TGTGCCAGCAGCTTGGGAGGGTTTCCACTCCTCCACTTT. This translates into CASSLGGFPLLHF.